A single sample is the source of the 5 T cell receptor beta chains below, sequenced in a study of T cells in Graves' hyperthyroidism and ophthalmopathy. Amplified TCR beta CDR3 regions came from RNA transcripts. The HTBI set primed first-round TCR CDR3 RT-PCR. TCRdb processed the multiplex PCR reads anew with MiXCR; each CDR3 protein has one entry. This sample carries hundreds of thousands of distinct CDR3 sequences, over 35% of them seen once, and the ten largest clones take 8% to 9%. Sequenced material: blood. All receptors come from a man aged 18 to 29 with Graves' hyperthyroidism.

This clonotype was found once. The rearrangement uses TRBV25-1 and TRBJ1-1, with unresolved D. The V end was cut by 4 bases, the J end by 8 bases, with 14 bases between. The CDR3 runs to 13 residues. Germline V gene data show CDR1 as MGHDK and CDR2 as SYGVNS. The CDR3 loop reads CASSAPQSVEAFF. DNA for the CDR3: TGTGCCAGCAGTGCCCCACAGAGTGTAGAAGCTTTCTTT.

Only a few counts were recorded for this clonotype. The V call is TRBV2, the J call TRBJ1-1; a possible D gene is TRBD1 (5 bases). V shed 7 bases and J shed 2 bases, with 14 bases lying between them. The CDR3 covers 14 residues. Germline CDR1 is SNHLY and CDR2 is FYNNEI. The CDR3 loop reads CASKIDRHNTEAFF. The CDR3 nucleotides are TGTGCCAGCAAAATCGACAGACATAACACTGAAGCTTTCTTT.

V usage is TRBV7-2 and J usage is TRBJ2-7; D remains unclear. CDR3 length equals 15 residues. V lost 3 bases and J lost 3, with 15 bases in between. Germline V CDR1 and CDR2: SGHTA, FQGNSA. CDR3 amino acids: CASSFTGSWSYEQYF. In DNA, the CDR3 is TGTGCCAGCAGCTTTACTGGTAGCTGGAGCTACGAGCAGTACTTC.

This clonotype was recorded at least ten times. The chain uses TRBV7-8 and TRBJ2-7, with D unresolved. Germline V gene lookup returns CDR1 SGHVS and CDR2 FQNEAQ. Trimming pared 1 base from V and 9 bases from J, leaving 10 bases between. CDR3 length equals 12 residues. In nucleotides, the CDR3 is TGTGCCAGCAGCTTAGATATCGACCGGCAGTACTTC. Its protein is CASSLDIDRQYF.

The rearrangement links TRBV29-1 to TRBJ2-7; D may correspond to TRBD1 or TRBD2 (5 bases each). This CDR3 region has 13 residues. Per the germline V gene, CDR1 is SQVTM and CDR2 is ANQGSEA. V lost 8 bases and J lost 7, with 21 bases in between. The CDR3 sequence: CSQGGAGAREQYF. CDR3 DNA: TGCAGCCAAGGAGGCGCCGGGGCGCGGGAGCAGTACTTC.